Following are 27 T cell receptor beta chains from one sample sequenced in a study of regulatory T cells in long-lasting Graves disease. Time point described: newly diagnosed GD, antithyroid drugs for less than 3 months. Making the TCR library involved RNA that had been extracted from PBMCs. CDR3-region Arm-PCR and iRepertoire HTBI primers produced the TCR beta libraries. TCRdb redid the calling of the multiplex PCR reads with MiXCR, one entry per CDR3 protein. Of roughly 500,000 distinct CDR3 sequences in the sample, approximately 13% were seen once. The data also belong to a second study, concerning T cells in Graves' hyperthyroidism and ophthalmopathy.

The sample was peripheral blood mononuclear cells (PBMCs), taken at new diagnosis, from a patient treated with antithyroid drugs. These receptors all stem from a man aged 25-45 years with Graves disease.

This clonotype has a count of ten or more. The chain joins TRBV12-3 or TRBV12-4 to TRBJ1-1; D is undetermined. Trimming removed 3 bases from V and 3 bases from J, with 8 bases in between. The CDR3 is 13 residues long. The CDR3 sequence: CASSFGIDTEAFF. The CDR3 DNA is TGTGCCAGCAGTTTTGGCATAGACACTGAAGCTTTCTTT.

In its sample, this clonotype was seen many times. The genes are TRBV14 and TRBJ2-3; TRBD2 is a possible D gene (5 bases). The CDR3 length is 14 residues. Germline V gives CDR1 SGHDN, CDR2 FVKESK. V was clipped by 4 bases and J by 4 bases, with 12 bases between them. CDR3 sequence (DNA): TGTGCCAGCAGCCTTAACGGGAATTCAGATACGCAGTATTTT. It specifies CASSLNGNSDTQYF.

This clonotype has just a few counts. The chain carries TRBV15 and TRBJ2-7; D possibly corresponds to TRBD2 (5 bases). The CDR3 has 13 residues. CDR1 and CDR2 from the germline V gene are LNHNV and YYDKDF (reference sequence). Trimming pared 0 bases from V and 7 bases from J, leaving 10 bases between. The CDR3 DNA is TGTGCCACCAGCAGAGATTGGGAGAGTGAGCAGTACTTC. Amino acids: CATSRDWESEQYF.

This clonotype was detected ten times or more. The chain couples TRBV11-1 to TRBJ2-7; 8 bases line up with TRBD1. The CDR3 is made up of 15 amino acids. V gave up 3 bases and J gave up 2 bases; unmatched junction bases: 6. The germline CDR1 and CDR2 sequences are SGHAT and FQDESV (reference sequence). The chain's CDR3 is CASSFTGTGPYEQYF. In DNA, the CDR3 is TGTGCCAGCAGCTTTACCGGGACAGGTCCCTACGAGCAGTACTTC.

This clonotype was seen ten or more times. This chain uses TRBV7-9 with TRBJ1-5, with unresolved D. The V gene lost 3 bases and the J gene lost 4 bases, with 4 bases spanning the gap. The CDR3 totals 12 residues. CDR1 SEHNR and CDR2 FQNEAQ come from the germline V gene (reference sequence). The CDR3 nucleotides read TGTGCCAGCAGCTTCCGGAATCAGCCCCAGCATTTT. Amino acid sequence: CASSFRNQPQHF.

The chain couples TRBV5-1 to TRBJ2-7, with D possibly TRBD2 on 6 matching bases. The CDR3 has 12 amino acids. Trimming took off 3 bases at V and 5 bases at J, with 9 bases between the two ends. Germline lookup yields CDR1 SGHRS and CDR2 YFSETQ. The CDR3 DNA is TGCGCCAGCAGCTCGGACTACCACGAGCAGTACTTC. It specifies CASSSDYHEQYF.

This clonotype appeared many times. This rearrangement joins TRBV2 to TRBJ2-3; TRBD1 matches at 9 bases. The CDR3 contains 16 residues. Losses at the gene ends were 6 bases for V and 3 bases for J; bases not matched to a gene: 10. Germline V CDR1 and CDR2: SNHLY, FYNNEI. In DNA, the CDR3 is TGTGCCAGCAGACTCCGGGACAGGGTGTGGACAGATACGCAGTATTTT. Translated: CASRLRDRVWTDTQYF.

The chain links TRBV3-1 to TRBJ2-6, with D possibly called TRBD1 or TRBD2 (5 bases each). CDR1 is LGHDT, CDR2 YNNKEL, per germline (reference sequence). CDR3 size: 17 residues. V dropped 1 base and J dropped 0 bases, with 10 bases sitting between them. In nucleotides, the CDR3 is TGTGCCAGCAGCCAAGTGGGACGGCCCTCTGGGGCCAACGTCCTGACTTTC. Its translation: CASSQVGRPSGANVLTF.

This clonotype was detected a few times. The chain has TRBV9 and TRBJ2-5; a weak D match, TRBD1 (6 bases). The CDR3 extends over 17 amino acids. The germline gives CDR1 SGDLS, CDR2 YYNGEE. The germline V and J ends were trimmed by 3 bases and 3 bases, with 21 bases remaining between them. CDR3 sequence: CASSARQIQGQKETQYF. The CDR3 bases are TGTGCCAGCAGCGCCCGACAAATCCAAGGACAGAAAGAGACCCAGTACTTC. Looking up the rest from reference TRBV9 and TRBJ2-5 gives the full variable domain: DSGVTQTPKHLITATGQRVTLRCSPRSGDLSVYWYQQSLDQGLQFLIQYYNGEERAKGNILERFSAQQFPDLHSELNLSSLELGDSALYFCASSARQIQGQKETQYFGPGTRLLVL.

The chain employs TRBV3-1 and TRBJ2-7; D is unresolved. Germline CDR1 reads LGHDT; CDR2 reads YNNKEL (reference sequence). This CDR3 has 15 amino acids. V was pared by 2 bases and J by 2 bases, with 13 bases between. CDR3 in DNA: TGTGCCAGCAGCCAACCGGGTGCCGCAACCTACGAGCAGTACTTC. It is translated as CASSQPGAATYEQYF.

This clonotype was counted many times. V usage is TRBV2 and J usage is TRBJ2-3; no firm D call. V was pared by 6 bases and J by 2 bases, with 6 bases between. Per the germline V gene, CDR1 is SNHLY and CDR2 is FYNNEI. The CDR3 is made up of 12 amino acids. This chain's CDR3 is CASRTNTDTQYF. In DNA, the CDR3 is TGTGCCAGCAGAACTAACACAGATACGCAGTATTTT.

The rearrangement links TRBV4-1 to TRBJ2-1, with D tentatively TRBD1 (7 bases). Trimming removed 1 base at V and 6 bases at J, with 19 bases between. Germline assignment: CDR1 MGHRA and CDR2 YSYEKL. This CDR3 spans 17 amino acids. The CDR3 sequence: CASSQADRKAGSNEQFF. CDR3 nucleotide sequence: TGCGCCAGCAGCCAAGCGGACAGGAAGGCCGGGAGCAATGAGCAGTTCTTC.

In its sample, this clonotype was seen many times. The rearrangement uses TRBV3-1 and TRBJ1-1; 10 positions match TRBD1. CDR3 size: 14 residues. Germline V gene sequence: CDR1 LGHDT, CDR2 YNNKEL (reference sequence). Germline trimming cut 4 bases from V and 5 bases from J; bases unmatched to any gene: 4. The CDR3 is CASSRTGGWTEAFF. CDR3 in DNA: TGTGCCAGCAGCCGGACAGGGGGATGGACTGAAGCTTTCTTT.

This clonotype was recorded many times. In nucleotides, the CDR3 is TGTGCCAGCAGAAGACCCCCCGGGACAGGGAGCTCCTACGAGCAGTACTTC. Its translation is CASRRPPGTGSSYEQYF. V usage is TRBV6-1 and J usage is TRBJ2-7, with TRBD1 matching over 9 bases. Trimming removed 6 bases from V and 0 bases from J; junction bases left unmatched: 12. The CDR3 is 17 residues long. Germline CDR1 is MNHNS and CDR2 is SASEGT.

This clonotype was seen only a few times. The junction does not match germline at one end; this may be a read error. V gene TRBV6-1 combines with J gene TRBJ1-5; 7 positions agree with TRBD1. This CDR3 contains 18 residues. Looked up from germline, CDR1 is MNHNS and CDR2 is SASEGT. CDR3 nucleotide sequence: TGTGCCAGCAGCGAAGGGGGCGCGGGTGGGGGCGGCAATCAGCCCCAGCATTTT. Protein: CASSEGGAGGGGNQPQHF.

This clonotype has ten or more counts. The rearrangement uses TRBV7-9 and TRBJ2-4, with TRBD2 matching 7 bases. V shed 8 bases and J 8 bases; nucleotides not matched to a gene: 6. CDR1 and CDR2 from the germline V gene are SEHNR and FQNEAQ (reference sequence). This CDR3 is 12 amino acids long. CDR3 nucleotide sequence: TGTGCCAGCGTCGGACTAGGGTACATTCAGTACTTC. This encodes CASVGLGYIQYF. The whole variable domain, filled in from reference TRBV7-9 and TRBJ2-4, reads DTGVSQNPRHKITKRGQNVTFRCDPISEHNRLYWYRQTLGQGPEFLTYFQNEAQLEKSRLLSDRFSAERPKGSFSTLEIQRTEQGDSAMYLCASVGLGYIQYFGAGTRLSVL.

This chain links TRBV4-1 with TRBJ1-2; D uncertain. Germline lookup yields CDR1 MGHRA and CDR2 YSYEKL. There are 14 residues in the CDR3. The V end was cut by 1 base, the J end by 2 bases, with 8 bases between. CDR3 in DNA: TGCGCCAGCAGCCAAGTCCCAGCAAACTATGGCTACACCTTC. It is translated as CASSQVPANYGYTF.

This clonotype was seen many times. V is TRBV12-3 or TRBV12-4 and J is TRBJ1-1; D remains ambiguous. V lost 5 bases to trimming and J lost 3 bases, with 19 bases between them. The CDR3 has 16 amino acids. The CDR3 protein is CASSTTSIYPHTEAFF. The CDR3 region has the DNA TGTGCCAGCAGTACCACCTCGATATATCCCCACACTGAAGCTTTCTTT.

With respect to this clonotype: A much larger clone lies one base from this, so it may be a read error. This chain connects TRBV7-9 to TRBJ2-1, with 8 bases identical to TRBD2. Germline values: CDR1 SEHNR, CDR2 FQNEAQ (reference sequence). There are 13 residues in the CDR3. This CDR3 reads CANSQTSGSRFLF. CDR3 in DNA: TGTGCCAACAGCCAAACTAGCGGTAGCCGCTTTCTCTTC. Using reference TRBV7-9 and TRBJ2-1 for the parts outside the CDR3, the full variable domain is DTGVSQNPRHKITKRGQNVTFRCDPISEHNRLYWYRQTLGQGPEFLTYFQNEAQLEKSRLLSDRFSAERPKGSFSTLEIQRTEQGDSAMYLCANSQTSGSRFLFGPGTRLTVL.

In its sample, this clonotype was seen many times. The chain links TRBV18 to TRBJ2-4; tentatively, D is TRBD1 or TRBD2 (5 bases each). The ends were cut back, 0 bases at V and 4 bases at J, with 10 bases in the middle. The CDR3 is 15 amino acids. Germline CDR1 KGHSH, CDR2 LQKENI. The DNA for the CDR3 is TGTGCCAGCTCACCACCGAGGGGTGGGAAAAACATTCAGTACTTC. As protein: CASSPPRGGKNIQYF.

The rearrangement joins TRBV30 to TRBJ1-3, with D uncertain. Germline V gene sequence: CDR1 GTSNPN, CDR2 SVGIG (reference sequence). The CDR3 loop spans 14 amino acids. Trimming shortened V by 3 bases and J by 0 bases, and 9 bases separated the two germline ends. CDR3: CAWSVLGSGNTIYF. The CDR3 DNA reads as TGTGCCTGGAGCGTGTTAGGCTCTGGAAACACCATATATTTT.

This clonotype occurred many times. The chain links TRBV24-1 to TRBJ1-1; 8 bases are a match to TRBD1. J gave up 10 bases and V 3 bases, and 9 bases lay outside the gene matches. The CDR3 sequence is 14 residues long. The germline CDR1 and CDR2 sequences are KGHDR and SFDVKD. The CDR3 coding sequence is TGTGCCACCAGTGATGGGACAGGCGTCCAGCGAGCTTTCTTT. The encoded protein is CATSDGTGVQRAFF.

This clonotype was counted a few times. The V call is TRBV29-1, the J call TRBJ2-7; 7 bases align to TRBD2. Germline V gene sequence: CDR1 SQVTM, CDR2 ANQGSEA. CDR3 length: 11 amino acids. V lost 4 bases, J lost 6 bases, and 3 bases stayed unmatched. CDR3 amino acids: CSVVGGVEQYF. CDR3 DNA: TGCAGCGTTGTTGGGGGGGTCGAGCAGTACTTC.

At least ten counts were recorded for this clonotype. The chain couples TRBV7-9 to TRBJ2-7; possibly TRBD2 for D (5 bases). Germline V gene lookup returns CDR1 SEHNR and CDR2 FQNEAQ (reference sequence). Trimming stripped 5 bases from V and 4 bases from J, with 15 bases between. CDR3 length equals 14 residues. The CDR3 here is CASSLEGSGYEQYF. Written as DNA, the CDR3 is TGTGCCAGCAGCCTTGAGGGAAGTGGGTACGAGCAGTACTTC.

The gene calls are TRBV18 and TRBJ1-1; the D gene is possibly TRBD1 (6 bases). The CDR3 covers 14 residues. The V end lost 1 base, the J end lost 1 base, and 7 bases lay between the germline ends. The germline V gene encodes CDR1 KGHSH and CDR2 LQKENI. The CDR3 sequence: CASSPQGENTEAFF. DNA for the CDR3: TGTGCCAGCTCACCACAGGGGGAGAACACTGAAGCTTTCTTT. The full variable domain, completed using reference TRBV18 and TRBJ1-1, is NAGVMQNPRHLVRRRGQEARLRCSPMKGHSHVYWYRQLPEEGLKFMVYLQKENIIDESGMPKERFSAEFPKEGPSILRIQQVVRGDSAAYFCASSPQGENTEAFFGQGTRLTVV.

The table lists this clonotype with many counts. J is TRBJ2-3 and V is TRBV20-1; 10 positions match TRBD2. The CDR3 is made up of 11 amino acids. The V segment lost 4 bases and the J segment 10 bases; nucleotides outside the gene matches: 2. Germline CDR1 and CDR2: DFQATT and SNEGSKA (reference sequence). CDR3 DNA sequence: TGCAGTGCTACTAGCGGGAGTGCGCAGTATTTT. Its protein is CSATSGSAQYF.

This clonotype was found a few times. This chain uses TRBV29-1 with TRBJ2-1, with D tentatively TRBD2 (5 bases). This CDR3 has 16 residues. The V end lost 0 bases, the J end lost 0 bases, and 12 bases lay between the germline ends. Germline V gene sequence: CDR1 SQVTM, CDR2 ANQGSEA. The CDR3 DNA is TGCAGCGTTGAAGATCCTGAGCGGATCTCCTACAATGAGCAGTTCTTC. It codes for CSVEDPERISYNEQFF.